A single sample is the source of the 21 T cell receptor beta chains below, sequenced in a study of blood T cell repertoires in COVID-19. Some clones are missing from TCRdb's copy, which holds only in-frame ones; the method was immunoSEQ multiplex PCR. The table records roughly 190,000 clones, 70% to 90% of them present only once. The specimen sequenced was peripheral blood. The receptors stem from a woman at least 80 years old in a cohort sampled during active or convalescent COVID-19.

This chain links TRBV6-2 or TRBV6-3 with TRBJ1-6; 8 bases agree with TRBD1. The junction had 6 bases not matched to a gene; V was cut back by 5 bases and J by 3 bases. Germline V lookup: CDR1 MNHEY, CDR2 SVGEGT. The CDR3 has 16 residues. The CDR3 sequence is CASSLRTGHYNSPLHF. The CDR3 bases are TGTGCCAGCAGTCTTCGGACAGGGCACTATAATTCACCCCTCCACTTT.

This clone was seen a handful of times. The chain is built from TRBV19 and TRBJ2-4, with D tentatively TRBD1 (6 bases). The germline V gene encodes CDR1 LNHDA and CDR2 SQIVND (reference sequence). The ends were cut back, 5 bases at V and 6 bases at J, with 14 bases in the middle. This CDR3 is 14 amino acids long. The CDR3 coding sequence is TGTGCCAGTAGTCCGAACAGGGAGATAAACATTCAGTACTTC. Its protein product is CASSPNREINIQYF. The whole variable domain, remainder taken from reference TRBV19 and TRBJ2-4, is DGGITQSPKYLFRKEGQNVTLSCEQNLNHDAMYWYRQDPGQGLRLIYYSQIVNDFQKGDIAEGYSVSREKKESFPLTVTSAQKNPTAFYLCASSPNREINIQYFGAGTRLSVL.

This clone was seen more than once but under ten times. Other nucleotide sequences from this sample produce the same CDR3. The chain joins TRBV5-4 to TRBJ2-3, with D maybe TRBD1 (5 bases). The CDR3 is 13 residues long. Between the trimmed V and J ends, which lost 1 base and 3 bases, there was a span of 6 bases. Germline V gene data show CDR1 as SGHNT and CDR2 as YYREEE (reference sequence). CDR3 protein: CASSLPGTDTQYF. The CDR3, as DNA: TGTGCCAGCAGCTTGCCAGGGACAGATACGCAGTATTTT.

The genes are TRBV10-1 and TRBJ2-3, with a possible D match to TRBD1 (5 bases). CDR1 WNHNN and CDR2 SYGVQD come from the germline V gene (reference sequence). This CDR3 contains 13 residues. Trimming took off 6 bases at V and 4 bases at J, with 11 bases between the two ends. The CDR3 DNA reads as TGCGCCAGCAGCCAGGGTAGCCCAGATACGCAGTATTTT. As protein: CASSQGSPDTQYF.

The chain couples TRBV7-9 to TRBJ2-1; 9 bases match TRBD2. V trimming: 5 bases; J trimming: 4 bases; junction bases outside the gene matches: 6. Germline V lookup: CDR1 SEHNR, CDR2 FQNEAQ (reference sequence). This CDR3 has 15 residues. CDR3 in amino acids: CASSDPSGKYNEQFF. CDR3 DNA: TGTGCCAGCAGCGACCCTAGCGGGAAATACAATGAGCAGTTCTTC.

This clone was recorded once. The chain uses TRBV2 and TRBJ2-2; TRBD2 matches at 16 bases. Germline trimming cut 9 bases from V and 4 bases from J; bases unmatched to any gene: 5. The CDR3 runs to 16 residues. Germline V lookup: CDR1 SNHLY, CDR2 FYNNEI. The CDR3 coding sequence is TGTGCCAGAACCGGGACTAGCGGGAGGGCCACCGGGGAGCTGTTTTTT. This translates into CARTGTSGRATGELFF. Filled out from reference TRBV2 and TRBJ2-2, the complete variable domain reads EPEVTQTPSHQVTQMGQEVILRCVPISNHLYFYWYRQILGQKVEFLVSFYNNEISEKSEIFDDQFSVERPDGSNFTLKIRSTKLEDSAMYFCARTGTSGRATGELFFGEGSRLTVL.

The chain employs TRBV28 and TRBJ1-2; tentatively, D is TRBD1 (5 bases). Trimming removed 6 bases from V and 8 bases from J, with 16 bases in between. The germline CDR1 and CDR2 sequences are MDHEN and SYDVKM. The CDR3 has 13 residues. The CDR3 DNA is TGTGCCAGCAGGGATGGCAGGGCGGACGGCTACACCTTC. This codes for CASRDGRADGYTF.

The chain has TRBV7-2 and TRBJ2-4; TRBD1 is a possible D gene (5 bases). The CDR3 has 14 amino acids. CDR1 is SGHTA, CDR2 FQGNSA, per germline. V shed 4 bases and J shed 6 bases, with 13 bases lying between them. CDR3 in amino acids: CASSSRGSGNIQYF. The CDR3 DNA reads as TGTGCCAGCAGCTCAAGGGGATCGGGAAACATTCAGTACTTC.

The rearrangement links TRBV28 to TRBJ1-2, with a tentative D call TRBD1 (6 bases). The CDR3 is made up of 13 amino acids. Trimming shortened V by 10 bases and J by 4 bases, and 16 bases separated the two germline ends. Germline V gives CDR1 MDHEN, CDR2 SYDVKM. CDR3 DNA: TGTGCCACAAAGCCGGGGGGCTTCTATGGCTACACCTTC. As protein: CATKPGGFYGYTF.

This sequence joins TRBV19 and TRBJ1-4; 9 bases align to TRBD1. Germline lookup yields CDR1 LNHDA and CDR2 SQIVND (reference sequence). Trimming cost V 8 bases and J 0 bases; bases outside gene matches: 4. This CDR3 is 15 amino acids long. DNA of the CDR3: TGTGCCAGTTGTGACAGGGGGGCAACTAATGAAAAACTGTTTTTT. Translating it yields CASCDRGATNEKLFF.

The chain employs TRBV11-2 and TRBJ2-7, with D perhaps matching TRBD1 (6 bases). Germline assignment: CDR1 SGHAT and CDR2 FQNNGV. Trimming shortened V by 5 bases and J by 0 bases, and 17 bases separated the two germline ends. This CDR3 is built from 16 residues. CDR3 loop: CASSLMGAESSYEQYF. CDR3 nucleotide sequence: TGTGCCAGCAGCCTTATGGGGGCAGAATCCTCCTACGAGCAGTACTTC.

V is TRBV7-9 and J is TRBJ1-1, with 7 bases lining up with TRBD1. This CDR3 has 16 amino acids. Losses at the gene ends were 7 bases for V and 1 base for J; bases not matched to a gene: 12. The germline V gene encodes CDR1 SEHNR and CDR2 FQNEAQ (reference sequence). DNA for the CDR3: TGTGCCAGCAACCCTCTACAGGGGTTCAGGAACACTGAAGCTTTCTTT. This codes for CASNPLQGFRNTEAFF.

This chain uses TRBV15 with TRBJ2-1, with 8 bases identical to TRBD2. V was clipped by 4 bases and J by 0 bases; unmatched bases: 5. Germline assignment: CDR1 LNHNV and CDR2 YYDKDF (reference sequence). CDR3 length equals 16 residues. The CDR3 reads CATSTIAGSSYNEQFF. The CDR3 DNA is TGTGCCACCAGCACCATAGCGGGGTCCTCCTACAATGAGCAGTTCTTC.

The chain links TRBV19 to TRBJ2-3, with 14 positions matching TRBD2. Germline lookup yields CDR1 LNHDA and CDR2 SQIVND (reference sequence). The CDR3 runs to 18 residues. V lost 6 bases to trimming and J lost 4 bases; unmatched junction nucleotides: 12. CDR3 DNA sequence: TGTGCCAGTAGCAGAGAGACTAGCGGGAGGGCCGAGGCAGATACGCAGTATTTT. This sequence encodes CASSRETSGRAEADTQYF.

The rearrangement joins TRBV6-5 to TRBJ2-7, with D perhaps matching TRBD1 (5 bases). The germline V and J ends were trimmed by 0 bases and 3 bases, with 9 bases remaining between them. Germline CDR1 MNHEY, CDR2 SVGAGI. This CDR3 region has 14 residues. CDR3 protein: CASSYSGQFYEQYF. The CDR3 DNA is TGTGCCAGCAGTTACTCAGGACAATTCTACGAGCAGTACTTC.

This sequence joins TRBV4-3 and TRBJ1-1; D not resolved. Germline V lookup: CDR1 LGHNA, CDR2 YSLEER. Trimming stripped 1 base from V and 8 bases from J, with 11 bases between. The CDR3 consists of 13 residues. This CDR3 is CASSQANGYEAFF. Here the CDR3 DNA reads TGCGCCAGCAGCCAAGCGAACGGTTACGAAGCTTTCTTT.

The chain uses TRBV6-5 and TRBJ2-7, with a weak D call TRBD1 (6 bases). Trimming pared 2 bases from V and 0 bases from J, leaving 11 bases between. This CDR3 is built from 15 residues. Germline-derived CDR1 and CDR2 are MNHEY and SVGAGI. In nucleotides, the CDR3 is TGTGCCAGCAGTTACGGCAGGGGAAGCTCCTACGAGCAGTACGTC. Translated: CASSYGRGSSYEQYV.

The chain joins TRBV7-7 to TRBJ2-1; tentatively, D is TRBD2 (6 bases). This CDR3 is 16 amino acids long. V gave up 5 bases and J gave up 0 bases, with 14 bases separating them. CDR1 SSHAT and CDR2 FNYEAQ come from the germline V gene (reference sequence). This chain's CDR3 is CASSPGTGASYNEQFF. The CDR3 nucleotides are TGTGCCAGCAGCCCCGGGACTGGGGCCTCCTACAATGAGCAGTTCTTC.

The chain combines TRBV6-5 with TRBJ1-1; D might be TRBD1 (5 bases). V was clipped by 4 bases and J by 0 bases, with 9 bases between them. The germline V gene has CDR1 MNHEY and CDR2 SVGAGI. The CDR3 extends over 14 amino acids. CDR3 in amino acids: CASSSGHLNTEAFF. DNA of the CDR3: TGTGCCAGCAGTTCTGGACACTTGAACACTGAAGCTTTCTTT.

The V call is TRBV9, the J call TRBJ1-3; 7 bases fit TRBD1. Trimming cost V 3 bases and J 12 bases; bases outside gene matches: 9. There are 13 residues in the CDR3. CDR1 SGDLS and CDR2 YYNGEE come from the germline V gene. This CDR3 is CASSALQGTIIYF. The CDR3 nucleotides are TGTGCCAGCAGCGCGCTACAGGGGACAATCATATATTTT.

This clone was detected only a few times. The CDR3 reads CASSYVADTQHF. For the CDR3, the DNA is TGTGCCAGCAGTTACGTGGCGGATACCCAGCATTTT. The V gene is TRBV6-2 or TRBV6-3, the J gene TRBJ1-5; D unresolved. In germline, CDR1 is MNHEY, CDR2 SVGEGT. V was cut by 2 bases and J by 11 bases, with 10 bases left in between. The CDR3 length is 12 residues.